The clone carrying this TCR beta chain was recorded once. The normal lung sample lay at least 3 cm, and maximally far, from the tumour. Genomic DNA came from frozen unsorted single-cell suspensions. Repertoires were generated with immunoSEQ multiplex PCR, while TCRdb's copy carries only in-frame clones and drops some. The sample contains about 2,500 clones, over 65% of which appear only once. The data originate from a study of immune cell composition in non-small cell lung cancer. This CDR3 is 13 amino acids long. V lost 6 bases and J lost 10; bases outside the gene matches: 9. Germline-derived CDR1 and CDR2 are KGHSH and LQKENI.

The gene calls are TRBV18 and TRBJ1-5, with 7 nucleotides matching TRBD1. The sequence derives from a human donor with non-small cell lung cancer. Sequencing input: non-adjacent lung tissue. The CDR3 region has the DNA TGTGCCAGCTCGCCTACCGACAGGGCTCCCCAGCATTTT. As protein: CASSPTDRAPQHF. The full variable domain, rest sourced from reference TRBV18 and TRBJ1-5, is NAGVMQNPRHLVRRRGQEARLRCSPMKGHSHVYWYRQLPEEGLKFMVYLQKENIIDESGMPKERFSAEFPKEGPSILRIQQVVRGDSAAYFCASSPTDRAPQHFGDGTRLSIL.